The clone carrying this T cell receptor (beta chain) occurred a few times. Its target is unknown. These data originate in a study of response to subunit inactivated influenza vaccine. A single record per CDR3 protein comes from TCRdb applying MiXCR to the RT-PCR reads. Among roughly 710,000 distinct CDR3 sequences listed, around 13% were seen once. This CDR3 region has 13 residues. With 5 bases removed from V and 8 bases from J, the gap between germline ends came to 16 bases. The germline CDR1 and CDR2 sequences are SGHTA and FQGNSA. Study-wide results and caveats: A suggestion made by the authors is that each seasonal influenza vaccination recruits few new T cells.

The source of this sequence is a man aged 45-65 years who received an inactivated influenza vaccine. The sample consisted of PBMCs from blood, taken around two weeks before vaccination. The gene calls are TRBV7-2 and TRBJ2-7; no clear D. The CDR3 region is CASSQPLHPQQYF. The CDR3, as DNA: TGTGCCAGCAGCCAGCCCCTACATCCCCAGCAGTACTTC.